This entry lists 14 T cell receptor beta chains sequenced from one sample in a study of blood T cell repertoires in COVID-19. Sequencing used immunoSEQ multiplex PCR; TCRdb keeps in-frame clones, though not all of them. Seen here are 200,000 to 250,000 clones, roughly nine tenths observed once, and the top ten hold roughly 6.3%. Sequencing was done on a sample of peripheral blood. The receptors were gathered from a man aged 55 to 70 with acute or convalescent COVID-19.

This chain links TRBV5-6 with TRBJ2-6, with D possibly matching TRBD2 (5 bases). Germline assignment: CDR1 SGHDT and CDR2 YYEEEE. This CDR3 comprises 15 residues. The germline V and J ends were trimmed by 4 bases and 3 bases, with 11 bases remaining between them. CDR3 sequence: CASSTNGVGANVLTF. The CDR3 DNA reads TGTGCCAGCAGCACGAACGGGGTTGGGGCCAACGTCCTGACTTTC.

This chain joins TRBV3-1 (or the pseudogene TRBV3-2) and TRBJ2-7; TRBD1 matches at 7 bases. The V gene's germline CDR1 is LGHDT and CDR2 YNNKEL (reference sequence). The V gene end was trimmed by 5 bases and the J gene end by 5 bases; junction bases not matched to a gene: 3. This CDR3 spans 12 amino acids. CDR3 loop: CASSDRVHEQYF. DNA of the CDR3: TGTGCCAGCAGCGACAGGGTTCACGAGCAGTACTTC.

The genes are TRBV7-9 and TRBJ1-4, with TRBD1 identical over 8 bases. Per germline, CDR1 SEHNR and CDR2 FQNEAQ (reference sequence). CDR3 length equals 15 residues. V shed 1 base and J 8 bases; nucleotides not matched to a gene: 6. This chain's CDR3 is CASSLGTGSREKLFF. The CDR3 DNA sequence: TGTGCCAGCAGCTTAGGGACAGGGTCCCGGGAAAAACTGTTTTTT.

This clone was observed a single time. The V gene is TRBV5-4, the J gene TRBJ2-3; maybe TRBD1 (5 bases). Trimming stripped 4 bases from V and 2 bases from J, with 11 bases between. Germline V CDR1 and CDR2: SGHNT, YYREEE (reference sequence). The CDR3 runs to 14 residues. CDR3 protein: CASSLDSYTDTQYF. The CDR3 coding sequence is TGTGCCAGCAGCCTCGACAGCTACACAGATACGCAGTATTTT.

V is TRBV19 and J is TRBJ2-7, with D possibly being TRBD1 (6 bases). Germline loops: CDR1 LNHDA, CDR2 SQIVND (reference sequence). The germline V and J ends were trimmed by 9 bases and 2 bases, with 17 bases remaining between them. This CDR3 region has 14 residues. The chain's CDR3 is CASRREQGTYEQYF. The CDR3 DNA is TGTGCCAGCAGAAGGGAGCAGGGGACCTACGAGCAGTACTTC.

The chain links TRBV4-3 to TRBJ2-1; the match to TRBD1 covers 9 bases. With 0 bases clipped from V and 7 bases from J, the junction kept 7 bases outside the gene matches. The germline V gene has CDR1 LGHNA and CDR2 YSLEER. This CDR3 region has 16 residues. CDR3 nucleotides: TGCGCCAGCAGCCAAGAAAACAGGGGGCTTAGGAATGAGCAGTTCTTC. Its protein is CASSQENRGLRNEQFF.

The table lists this clone with a few counts. The rearrangement uses TRBV7-2 and TRBJ1-6; no clear D. CDR3 size: 14 residues. With 5 bases removed from V and 5 bases from J, the gap between germline ends came to 10 bases. Germline CDR1 SGHTA, CDR2 FQGNSA. The CDR3 is CASSPARNNSPLHF. The CDR3 region has the DNA TGTGCCAGCAGCCCGGCGCGGAATAATTCACCCCTCCACTTT.

The rearrangement joins TRBV5-1 to TRBJ1-5; possible D gene TRBD1, 6 bases. V was pared by 4 bases and J by 3 bases, with 14 bases between. The germline V gene encodes CDR1 SGHRS and CDR2 YFSETQ. The CDR3 spans 15 residues. CDR3 DNA: TGCGCCAGCAGCCTTGACTCAGGGGCCAATCAGCCCCAGCATTTT. Translation: CASSLDSGANQPQHF.

The J gene is TRBJ2-7, the V gene TRBV10-3; D remains ambiguous. The CDR3 has 14 residues. Germline CDR1 is ENHRY and CDR2 is SYGVKD. V was shortened by 3 bases and J by 0 bases, with 9 bases between the two germline ends. CDR3 nucleotides: TGTGCCATCAGTGATTTACAGACCTCCTACGAGCAGTACTTC. Encoded protein: CAISDLQTSYEQYF.

The chain joins TRBV11-2 to TRBJ2-3, with 10 positions matching TRBD2. The germline CDR1 and CDR2 sequences are SGHAT and FQNNGV. The CDR3 runs to 15 residues. V was pared by 5 bases and J by 2 bases, with 4 bases of the junction left unmatched. In DNA form, the CDR3 reads TGTGCCAGCAGCATACTAGCGGGGAACACAGATACGCAGTATTTT. This translates into CASSILAGNTDTQYF.

A remark on this clone: This same CDR3 is encoded by further DNA sequences in the sample. The chain has TRBV14 and TRBJ1-2, with 10 nucleotides matching TRBD1. CDR1 and CDR2 from the germline V gene are SGHDN and FVKESK. The V and J ends lost 4 bases and 8 bases, in that order; junction bases with no gene match: 7. The CDR3 has 14 amino acids. This CDR3 reads CASSPGQGNYGYTF. CDR3 sequence (DNA): TGTGCCAGCAGCCCGGGACAGGGGAATTACGGCTACACCTTC.

The chain links TRBV6-2 or TRBV6-3 to TRBJ2-5; maybe TRBD2 (6 bases). V was trimmed by 6 bases and J by 7 bases, leaving 12 bases between them. Germline lookup yields CDR1 MNHEY and CDR2 SVGEGT. This CDR3 region has 12 residues. CDR3 sequence (DNA): TGTGCCAGCAGCCCAATGGGGGGGACCCAGTACTTC. This codes for CASSPMGGTQYF.

The V call is TRBV30, the J call TRBJ1-4; D is uncertain. The CDR3 extends over 13 amino acids. Germline CDR1 is GTSNPN and CDR2 is SVGIG (reference sequence). V lost 3 bases and J lost 5, with 10 bases in between. CDR3 bases: TGTGCCTGGAGGGGCGGGCCAAATGAAAAACTGTTTTTT. Translating gives CAWRGGPNEKLFF. Based on the CDR3 plus reference TRBV30 and TRBJ1-4, the full variable domain is SQTIHQWPATLVQPVGSPLSLECTVEGTSNPNLYWYRQAAGRGLQLLFYSVGIGQISSEVPQNLSASRPQDRQFILSSKKLLLSDSGFYLCAWRGGPNEKLFFGSGTQLSVL.

This CDR3 reads CAWSDRPRIGTQYF. CDR3 DNA: TGTGCCTGGAGTGATCGACCCAGGATAGGTACGCAGTATTTT. The chain employs TRBV30 and TRBJ2-3; no firm D call. The V and J ends lost 1 base and 8 bases respectively, with 16 bases between them. Germline values: CDR1 GTSNPN, CDR2 SVGIG (reference sequence). The length of the CDR3 is 14 residues.